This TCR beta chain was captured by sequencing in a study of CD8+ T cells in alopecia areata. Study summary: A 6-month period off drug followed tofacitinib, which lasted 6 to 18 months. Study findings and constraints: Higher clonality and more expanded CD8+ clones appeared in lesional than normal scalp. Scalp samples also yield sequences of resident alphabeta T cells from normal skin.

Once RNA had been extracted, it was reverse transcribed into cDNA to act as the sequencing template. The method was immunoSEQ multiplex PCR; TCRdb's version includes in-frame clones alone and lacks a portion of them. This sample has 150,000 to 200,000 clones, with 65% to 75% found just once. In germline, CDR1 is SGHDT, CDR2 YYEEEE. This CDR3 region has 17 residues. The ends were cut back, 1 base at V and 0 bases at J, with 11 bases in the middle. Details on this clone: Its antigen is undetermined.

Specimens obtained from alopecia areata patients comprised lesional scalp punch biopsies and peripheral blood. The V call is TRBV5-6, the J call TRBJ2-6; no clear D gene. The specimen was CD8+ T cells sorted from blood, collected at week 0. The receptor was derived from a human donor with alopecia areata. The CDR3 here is CASSLWPEPSGANVLTF. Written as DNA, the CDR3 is TGTGCCAGCAGCTTGTGGCCAGAACCCTCTGGGGCCAACGTCCTGACTTTC.